Reported below is one T cell receptor (beta chain). The antigen is undetermined. Treatment indicated: roughly 10-day PBMC culture with coronavirus spike peptide pools or control peptides (ViraFEST assay). ViraFEST enlarged antigen-specific T cell populations with peptide pools and afterwards sequenced TCRs. There are 17 residues in the CDR3. Trimming pared 0 bases from V and 4 bases from J, leaving 16 bases between. Germline V gene lookup returns CDR1 LNHNV and CDR2 YYDKDF (reference sequence). This sample stems from a study of vaccination and CD4 T cells after COVID-19. Across the whole study: There were six male and four female convalescents, and two of them were Hispanic. Researchers treated cells with overlapping spike peptides taken from SARS-CoV-2, HCoV-NL63, HCoV-OC43 and HCoV-229E.

At the Johns Hopkins FTIC core, DNA taken from cultured CD4+ T cells was sequenced by way of the Oncomine TCR Beta short-read assay. Someone extracted genomic DNA from cultured CD4+ T cells. TCRdb re-called the PCR reads with MiXCR, one entry per CDR3 protein. This sample has 6,100 or so distinct CDR3 sequences, with less than 50% found just once. The V gene is TRBV15, the J gene TRBJ2-1; possibly TRBD1 for D (5 bases). This TCR derives from a human donor who had recovered from COVID-19. Sequencing was carried out using CD4+ T cells from blood, cultured in vitro. The CDR3 DNA follows: TGTGCCACCAGCAGAGAACTGCCAGGGTTTCGTTACAATGAGCAGTTCTTC. It is translated as CATSRELPGFRYNEQFF.